A single sample gave rise to the 21 T cell receptor beta chains below, sequenced in a study of blood T cell repertoires in COVID-19. Only in-frame clones appear in the TCRdb table, and some are missing; sequencing was by immunoSEQ multiplex PCR. The repertoire holds just under 60,000 clones, approximately 80% seen once, with roughly 13% in the top ten. Sequenced: peripheral blood. These receptors were obtained from a man at least 80 years old with acute or convalescent COVID-19.

J is TRBJ2-5 and V is TRBV10-2; 7 bases align to TRBD2. CDR3 length equals 16 residues. Trimming cost V 0 bases and J 2 bases; bases outside gene matches: 6. Germline lookup yields CDR1 WSHSY and CDR2 SAAADI. The CDR3 DNA reads as TGCGCCAGCAGTGAGTCATCGGGGGGAGGTCAAGAGACCCAGTACTTC. Translated: CASSESSGGGQETQYF.

The chain links TRBV27 to TRBJ1-4, with 8 bases identical to TRBD1. The CDR3 length is 16 residues. CDR1 and CDR2 from the germline V gene are MNHEY and SMNVEV (reference sequence). V lost 5 bases to trimming and J lost 6 bases; unmatched junction nucleotides: 11. This CDR3 is CASSPPPRTGYEKLFF. The CDR3 region has the DNA TGTGCCAGCAGTCCTCCCCCTAGGACAGGGTATGAAAAACTGTTTTTT.

The sample holds a few counts of this clone. V and J are TRBV7-9 and TRBJ1-1; tentative D call: TRBD1 (5 bases). Looked up from germline, CDR1 is SEHNR and CDR2 is FQNEAQ (reference sequence). The V and J ends lost 1 base and 0 bases respectively, with 9 bases between them. The CDR3 extends over 15 amino acids. The CDR3 region has the DNA TGTGCCAGCAGCTTAGACAGGACCATGAACACTGAAGCTTTCTTT. This encodes CASSLDRTMNTEAFF.

The chain is built from TRBV25-1 and TRBJ2-5, with D tentatively TRBD2 (5 bases). The CDR3 is 16 residues long. The V gene lost 2 bases and the J gene lost 1 base, with 14 bases spanning the gap. CDR1 is MGHDK, CDR2 SYGVNS, per germline. The CDR3 region is CASSEGGSSFQETQYF. The DNA of the CDR3 is TGTGCCAGCAGTGAAGGAGGTAGCAGCTTCCAAGAGACCCAGTACTTC.

V and J are TRBV6-6 and TRBJ1-2; D not certain. Per germline, CDR1 MNHNY and CDR2 SVGAGI (reference sequence). The CDR3 has 15 amino acids. Deletions cut 5 bases from V and 0 bases from J, with 13 bases between. CDR3 sequence: CASSPPDKANYGYTF. In nucleotides, the CDR3 is TGTGCCAGCAGTCCCCCCGACAAAGCTAACTATGGCTACACCTTC.

The J gene is TRBJ1-3, the V gene TRBV28; tentative D call: TRBD1 (5 bases). Germline lookup yields CDR1 MDHEN and CDR2 SYDVKM. The CDR3 is made up of 15 amino acids. V dropped 3 bases and J dropped 2 bases, with 11 bases sitting between them. CDR3 sequence: CASSLQGGPGNTIYF. CDR3 sequence (DNA): TGTGCCAGCAGTTTGCAGGGTGGCCCTGGAAACACCATATATTTT.

In its sample, this clone was seen a few times. CDR3 loop: CASRPDGLEKLFF. The CDR3 DNA reads as TGTGCCAGCAGACCAGACGGACTTGAAAAACTGTTTTTT. This chain uses TRBV7-9 with TRBJ1-4, with D unresolved. Germline lookup yields CDR1 SEHNR and CDR2 FQNEAQ (reference sequence). The CDR3 has 13 residues. The germline V and J ends were trimmed by 6 bases and 7 bases, with 12 bases remaining between them.

The gene calls are TRBV30 and TRBJ1-2, with D unresolved. This CDR3 region has 12 residues. With 4 bases removed from V and 4 bases from J, the gap between germline ends came to 10 bases. CDR1 GTSNPN and CDR2 SVGIG come from the germline V gene (reference sequence). The CDR3 region is CAWNPWAYGYTF. For the CDR3, the DNA is TGTGCCTGGAACCCCTGGGCCTATGGCTACACCTTC.

This sequence joins TRBV5-6 and TRBJ2-7; 10 bases match TRBD2. Looked up from germline, CDR1 is SGHDT and CDR2 is YYEEEE. V was clipped by 0 bases and J by 4 bases; unmatched bases: 4. The CDR3 has 15 amino acids. The CDR3 region is CASSLALAGGYEQYF. The CDR3 DNA reads TGTGCCAGCAGCTTGGCTTTAGCGGGGGGTTACGAGCAGTACTTC.

This rearrangement joins TRBV14 to TRBJ1-1; D is possibly TRBD1 (6 bases). Trimming took off 6 bases at V and 0 bases at J, with 17 bases between the two ends. The CDR3 sequence is 16 residues long. CDR1 and CDR2 from the germline V gene are SGHDN and FVKESK. The CDR3 bases are TGTGCCAGCAGTAAAGGGGGGGGCGCCCTGAACACTGAAGCTTTCTTT. Amino acid sequence: CASSKGGGALNTEAFF.

This clone was observed a few times. The CDR3 coding sequence is TGTGCCAGCAGTCGGGACACGGCGGGTTCACCCCTCCACTTT. Protein: CASSRDTAGSPLHF. The V and J genes are TRBV27 and TRBJ1-6; tentative D call: TRBD1 (6 bases). The CDR3 consists of 14 residues. Germline values: CDR1 MNHEY, CDR2 SMNVEV (reference sequence). V lost 5 bases, J lost 9 bases, and 14 bases lay in between.

The chain recombines TRBV28 with TRBJ2-1; 7 bases fit TRBD1. The CDR3 is made up of 14 amino acids. Per germline, CDR1 MDHEN and CDR2 SYDVKM. Germline trimming cut 8 bases from V and 4 bases from J; bases unmatched to any gene: 8. The CDR3 here is CASVAGDRYNEQFF. The CDR3 bases are TGTGCCAGCGTTGCTGGGGACAGATACAATGAGCAGTTCTTC.

The genes are TRBV15 and TRBJ2-5; tentative D call: TRBD2 (6 bases). The CDR3 runs to 15 residues. The germline gives CDR1 LNHNV, CDR2 YYDKDF (reference sequence). V was pared by 1 base and J by 5 bases, with 14 bases between. The CDR3 loop reads CATSRGGVIGETQYF. In nucleotides, the CDR3 is TGTGCCACCAGCAGAGGCGGGGTGATAGGGGAGACCCAGTACTTC.

This chain connects TRBV7-8 to TRBJ1-2; the D is unclear. CDR3 length equals 14 residues. From germline, CDR1 is SGHVS and CDR2 FQNEAQ. V was shortened by 5 bases and J by 7 bases, with 17 bases between the two germline ends. The CDR3 region is CASSAGRTEGGYTF. The CDR3, as DNA: TGTGCCAGCAGCGCGGGTCGAACCGAGGGTGGCTACACCTTC.

This clone has just a few counts. Different DNA sequences within this sample yield the same CDR3. The chain combines TRBV5-1 with TRBJ1-1; D gene uncertain. CDR1 is SGHRS, CDR2 YFSETQ, per germline. Trimming stripped 4 bases from V and 1 base from J, with 11 bases between. The CDR3 has 14 residues. The CDR3 DNA follows: TGCGCCAGCAGCCCGCGCACGGGGAACACTGAAGCTTTCTTT. Residues: CASSPRTGNTEAFF. The full variable domain, rest sourced from reference TRBV5-1 and TRBJ1-1, is KAGVTQTPRYLIKTRGQQVTLSCSPISGHRSVSWYQQTPGQGLQFLFEYFSETQRNKGNFPGRFSGRQFSNSRSEMNVSTLELGDSALYLCASSPRTGNTEAFFGQGTRLTVV.

A note on this clone: The junction does not match germline at one end; this may be a read error. This chain joins TRBV29-1 and TRBJ2-2; 7 bases are shared with TRBD2. Germline V gene sequence: CDR1 SQVTM, CDR2 ANQGSEA. The CDR3 spans 15 residues. The CDR3 loop reads CSVGVEPLHRGVLFF. CDR3 nucleotide sequence: TGCAGCGTTGGCGTCGAACCCCTACACCGGGGGGTGCTGTTTTTT.

J is TRBJ1-2 and V is TRBV10-3, with TRBD1 identical over 7 bases. The CDR3 sequence is 14 residues long. Germline values: CDR1 ENHRY, CDR2 SYGVKD. V shed 6 bases, J shed 5 bases, and the junction held 9 bases outside the gene matches. CDR3 loop: CAIRDQGEAYGYTF. Here the CDR3 DNA reads TGTGCCATCAGAGACCAGGGGGAAGCTTATGGCTACACCTTC.

There are a few counts of this clone. The rearrangement uses TRBV5-1 and TRBJ1-1; D may be TRBD1 (5 bases). CDR3 length equals 16 residues. V was pared by 3 bases and J by 1 base, with 16 bases between. Germline CDR1 and CDR2: SGHRS and YFSETQ. The CDR3 is CASSSGRGGANTEAFF. The CDR3 DNA follows: TGCGCCAGCAGCTCAGGAAGGGGAGGCGCGAACACTGAAGCTTTCTTT.

This clone appeared a few times. J is TRBJ2-7 and V is TRBV10-3, with D perhaps matching TRBD2 (5 bases). Germline V gene data show CDR1 as ENHRY and CDR2 as SYGVKD. CDR3 length equals 15 residues. Trimming took 3 bases from V and 0 from J, leaving 12 bases between them. CDR3 region: CAISDVSEGSYEQYF. CDR3 DNA: TGTGCCATCAGTGACGTCAGTGAGGGCTCCTACGAGCAGTACTTC.

The chain joins TRBV7-8 to TRBJ2-3; 15 bases map to TRBD2. CDR3 length: 18 amino acids. With V trimmed by 4 bases and J by 0 bases, 5 bases remained unmatched. Germline assignment: CDR1 SGHVS and CDR2 FQNEAQ. CDR3: CASSSPGLAGGSTDTQYF. The CDR3 DNA follows: TGTGCCAGCAGCTCACCGGGACTAGCGGGGGGAAGCACAGATACGCAGTATTTT. Full variable domain (rest looked up from reference TRBV7-8 and TRBJ2-3): GAGVSQSPRYKVAKRGQDVALRCDPISGHVSLFWYQQALGQGPEFLTYFQNEAQLDKSGLPSDRFFAERPEGSVSTLKIQRTQQEDSAVYLCASSSPGLAGGSTDTQYFGPGTRLTVL.

V gene TRBV10-3 combines with J gene TRBJ1-5; 7 bases agree with TRBD1. This CDR3 has 13 residues. Germline CDR1 is ENHRY and CDR2 is SYGVKD. V gave up 3 bases and J gave up 8 bases; unmatched junction bases: 4. CDR3 protein: CAISEQGMEPQHF. The CDR3 DNA reads as TGTGCCATCAGTGAACAGGGGATGGAGCCCCAGCATTTT.